Listed here are 27 T cell receptor beta chains from one sample, sequenced in a study of T cells after yellow fever vaccination. TCRdb ran MiXCR on the 5' RACE reads and lists one entry per CDR3 protein. Among 350,000 to 450,000 distinct CDR3 sequences listed, around 19% were seen once. Sequenced material: PBMCs, taken before the yellow fever booster vaccination. The receptors shown here come from a man aged 18 to 35 who received the YFV17D yellow fever vaccine.

The chain carries TRBV25-1 and TRBJ2-1; D unresolved. The CDR3 is made up of 12 amino acids. Germline V gives CDR1 MGHDK, CDR2 SYGVNS. Trimming shortened V by 7 bases and J by 8 bases, and 12 bases separated the two germline ends. This CDR3 is CASTSKVYEQFF. CDR3 DNA sequence: TGTGCCAGCACTAGTAAGGTCTATGAGCAGTTCTTC.

This clonotype was seen a few times. The CDR3 reads CASSGTRGRETQYF. The CDR3 coding sequence is TGTGCCAGCAGTGGGACTAGGGGGCGGGAGACCCAGTACTTC. This sequence joins TRBV12-3 or TRBV12-4 and TRBJ2-5, with D possibly matching TRBD2 (8 bases). The CDR3 length is 14 residues. V was cut by 5 bases and J by 5 bases, with 15 bases left in between.

This clonotype was seen only a few times. The J gene is TRBJ1-2, the V gene TRBV3-1, with D unresolved. The CDR3 is 14 residues long. CDR1 is LGHDT and CDR2 is YNNKEL in the germline V gene (reference sequence). The germline V and J ends were trimmed by 0 bases and 10 bases, with 15 bases remaining between them. CDR3 loop: CASSQEGRQMPYTF. CDR3 DNA sequence: TGTGCCAGCAGCCAAGAGGGAAGGCAGATGCCCTACACCTTC.

This clonotype was counted only a few times. The CDR3 nucleotides are TGTGCCAGCAGTGTAACAGCGAACACTGAAGCTTTCTTT. Residues: CASSVTANTEAFF. The chain combines TRBV6-1 with TRBJ1-1; D is undetermined. Trimming left V 4 bases short and J 1 base short, with 7 bases between. The germline CDR1 and CDR2 sequences are MNHNS and SASEGT. The CDR3 totals 13 residues.

The V and J genes are TRBV24-1 and TRBJ1-2; tentatively, D is TRBD1 (6 bases). The length of the CDR3 is 13 residues. The V and J ends lost 7 bases and 3 bases respectively, with 11 bases between them. Germline loops: CDR1 KGHDR, CDR2 SFDVKD. The CDR3 reads CATSRGGDYGYTF. The CDR3, as DNA: TGTGCCACCAGCCGAGGGGGGGACTATGGCTACACCTTC.

J is TRBJ2-1 and V is TRBV6-2 or TRBV6-3; possibly TRBD1 or TRBD2 for D (6 bases each). Trimming cost V 4 bases and J 12 bases, with 13 bases left between them. This CDR3 region has 12 residues. CDR1 and CDR2 (germline): MNHEY, SVGEGT. The CDR3: CASSWGQGGQFF. The DNA of the CDR3 is TGTGCCAGCAGTTGGGGGCAGGGAGGGCAGTTCTTC.

This clonotype was recorded a few times. The chain recombines TRBV7-2 with TRBJ2-2; the D is unclear. CDR3 length: 13 residues. CDR1 is SGHTA and CDR2 is FQGNSA in the germline V gene. V gave up 3 bases and J gave up 8 bases, with 10 bases separating them. The CDR3 region has the DNA TGTGCCAGCAGCTTCAGTGTTTTGGGGGAGCTGTTTTTT. Its protein is CASSFSVLGELFF.

This clonotype came up a few times. The chain uses TRBV7-9 and TRBJ1-4; D might be TRBD1 (5 bases). The CDR3 is 14 amino acids. V lost 3 bases, J lost 10 bases, and 15 bases lay in between. Germline CDR1 is SEHNR and CDR2 is FQNEAQ (reference sequence). The CDR3 sequence: CASSFGTPVGKLFF. CDR3 nucleotide sequence: TGTGCCAGCAGCTTCGGGACCCCGGTGGGAAAACTGTTTTTT.

Ten or more counts support this clonotype. The chain links TRBV25-1 to TRBJ2-4, with D maybe TRBD2 (5 bases). Between the trimmed V and J ends, which lost 3 bases and 11 bases, there was a span of 8 bases. The CDR3 is 11 amino acids. Looked up from germline, CDR1 is MGHDK and CDR2 is SYGVNS. The CDR3 spells CASSDGEFQYF. Written as DNA, the CDR3 is TGTGCCAGCAGTGACGGGGAATTTCAGTACTTC.

The genes are TRBV9 and TRBJ2-5; possible D gene TRBD1, 5 bases. Germline lookup yields CDR1 SGDLS and CDR2 YYNGEE. The CDR3 is made up of 14 amino acids. Trimming took 4 bases from V and 4 from J, leaving 14 bases between them. The CDR3 here is CASSWGPPIETQYF. In nucleotides, the CDR3 is TGTGCCAGCAGCTGGGGCCCTCCGATAGAGACCCAGTACTTC.

This clonotype was counted only a few times. V and J are TRBV29-1 and TRBJ2-1; D gene uncertain. Germline CDR1 and CDR2: SQVTM and ANQGSEA. Trimming removed 3 bases from V and 0 bases from J, with 12 bases in between. This CDR3 has 15 residues. CDR3 DNA: TGCAGCGTTGATGGCAGGCGAAGCTCCTACAATGAGCAGTTCTTC. Its translation is CSVDGRRSSYNEQFF.

The table lists this clonotype with a few counts. V gene TRBV4-3 combines with J gene TRBJ2-5; TRBD2 agrees at 7 bases. Losses at the gene ends were 0 bases for V and 5 bases for J; bases not matched to a gene: 12. The V gene's germline CDR1 is LGHNA and CDR2 YSLEER. CDR3 length equals 17 residues. As DNA, the CDR3 is TGCGCCAGCAGCCAAGAACCTAGCGGAACACAATCGGAGACCCAGTACTTC. The encoded protein is CASSQEPSGTQSETQYF.

This clonotype was detected only a few times. V gene TRBV28 combines with J gene TRBJ1-3; weak D call: TRBD1 (5 bases). V gave up 4 bases and J gave up 0 bases, with 10 bases separating them. The CDR3 contains 15 residues. Per germline, CDR1 MDHEN and CDR2 SYDVKM. CDR3 coding DNA: TGTGCCAGCAGTTCGGGGGGAGGCTCTGGAAACACCATATATTTT. This gives the protein CASSSGGGSGNTIYF.

This clonotype was picked up a small number of times. The rearrangement joins TRBV20-1 to TRBJ2-1, with D perhaps assigned TRBD1 or TRBD2 (7 bases each). Per the germline V gene, CDR1 is DFQATT and CDR2 is SNEGSKA (reference sequence). CDR3 length equals 13 residues. V lost 5 bases and J 6 bases, leaving 14 bases between the germline ends. In DNA form, the CDR3 reads TGCAGTGCTCCTCGCAGGGGGGGCAATGAGCAGTTCTTC. Translating it yields CSAPRRGGNEQFF.

This chain links TRBV7-8 with TRBJ2-7; possibly TRBD2 for D (5 bases). Looked up from germline, CDR1 is SGHVS and CDR2 is FQNEAQ. V lost 5 bases and J 3 bases, leaving 11 bases between the germline ends. This CDR3 is 13 amino acids long. For the CDR3, the DNA is TGTGCCAGCAGCCTCGGACGGGACTACGAGCAGTACGTC. Translation: CASSLGRDYEQYV.

The rearrangement links TRBV20-1 to TRBJ1-5; 7 nucleotides line up with TRBD1. CDR1 DFQATT and CDR2 SNEGSKA come from the germline V gene (reference sequence). Unmatched junction bases numbered 9, after V lost 6 bases and J lost 4 bases. The CDR3 length is 14 residues. The CDR3 region has the DNA TGCAGTGCGGCGGTAGGGGGCTCAAATCAGCCCCAGCATTTT. The encoded protein is CSAAVGGSNQPQHF.

The J gene is TRBJ2-3, the V gene TRBV7-2; D uncertain. Trimming left V 5 bases short and J 2 bases short, with 14 bases between. This CDR3 is 15 amino acids long. Germline V gene data show CDR1 as SGHTA and CDR2 as FQGNSA. The CDR3 sequence: CASSTRVTNTDTQYF. CDR3 DNA: TGTGCCAGCAGCACGCGCGTGACCAACACAGATACGCAGTATTTT.

This clonotype has just a few counts. The chain is built from TRBV6-5 and TRBJ2-7; D may be TRBD2 (6 bases). Trimming shortened V by 7 bases and J by 5 bases, and 21 bases separated the two germline ends. This CDR3 is built from 15 residues. Germline V gene data show CDR1 as MNHEY and CDR2 as SVGAGI. The DNA for the CDR3 is TGTGCCAGCAACTCGATGAGGAGAGGAGGGAACGAGCAGTACTTC. Protein product: CASNSMRRGGNEQYF.

This sequence joins TRBV4-3 and TRBJ1-4; possibly TRBD1 for D (5 bases). Trimming removed 0 bases at V and 7 bases at J, with 21 bases between. This CDR3 comprises 18 residues. CDR1 and CDR2 from the germline V gene are LGHNA and YSLEER. The CDR3 region is CASSQDGWQGGGAEKLFF. In DNA, the CDR3 is TGCGCCAGCAGCCAAGATGGTTGGCAGGGTGGAGGGGCTGAAAAACTGTTTTTT.

This clonotype came up many times. The chain is built from TRBV12-3 or TRBV12-4 and TRBJ1-1, with unresolved D. Trimming took 3 bases from V and 2 from J, leaving 10 bases between them. CDR3 length: 14 amino acids. The CDR3 region is CASSFRSSNTEAFF. The CDR3, as DNA: TGTGCCAGCAGTTTCCGGTCATCAAACACTGAAGCTTTCTTT.

This clonotype was detected many times. The chain combines TRBV7-3 with TRBJ2-1, with D uncertain. Trimming left V 2 bases short and J 4 bases short, with 9 bases between. The CDR3 consists of 14 residues. Germline V CDR1 and CDR2: SGHTA, FQGTGA. The CDR3 nucleotides read TGTGCCAGCAGCTTAGGTGGCCTGTACAATGAGCAGTTCTTC. This encodes CASSLGGLYNEQFF. Full variable domain (missing parts from reference TRBV7-3 and TRBJ2-1): GAGVSQTPSNKVTEKGKYVELRCDPISGHTALYWYRQSLGQGPEFLIYFQGTGAADDSGLPNDRFFAVRPEGSVSTLKIQRTERGDSAVYLCASSLGGLYNEQFFGPGTRLTVL.

This clonotype has just a few counts. The chain uses TRBV12-3 or TRBV12-4 and TRBJ2-3; 9 bases agree with TRBD2. There are 14 residues in the CDR3. Trimming cost V 8 bases and J 2 bases; bases outside gene matches: 5. CDR3 sequence (DNA): TGTGCCAGCGCATTAGCGGGGGACACAGATACGCAGTATTTT. Translation: CASALAGDTDTQYF.

This clonotype showed up just a few times. The CDR3: CASSSQTGAWDIQYF. In DNA form, the CDR3 reads TGTGCCAGCAGCAGCCAGACCGGGGCCTGGGACATTCAGTACTTC. The rearrangement uses TRBV7-2 and TRBJ2-4; the D gene could be TRBD1 or TRBD2 (5 bases each). Trimming stripped 5 bases from V and 8 bases from J, with 19 bases between. This CDR3 has 15 residues. The germline CDR1 and CDR2 sequences are SGHTA and FQGNSA.

V gene TRBV6-6 combines with J gene TRBJ1-2; the D gene is possibly TRBD1 (6 bases). CDR1 is MNHNY and CDR2 is SVGAGI in the germline V gene (reference sequence). V dropped 8 bases and J dropped 3 bases, with 19 bases sitting between them. This CDR3 is 15 amino acids long. The CDR3 loop reads CASRLQGTFDYGYTF. As DNA, the CDR3 is TGTGCCAGCCGCCTTCAGGGGACGTTCGACTATGGCTACACCTTC.

The chain recombines TRBV7-6 with TRBJ2-5; possibly TRBD1 for D (5 bases). There are 12 residues in the CDR3. Germline values: CDR1 SGHVS, CDR2 FNYEAQ. The V gene lost 6 bases and the J gene lost 5 bases, with 10 bases spanning the gap. The CDR3 protein is CASRLSGETQYF. The CDR3 coding sequence is TGTGCCAGCAGGCTCTCAGGGGAGACCCAGTACTTC.

The CDR3 spells CASSLAPKNTGELFF. CDR3 nucleotides: TGTGCCAGCAGCTTAGCCCCCAAGAACACCGGGGAGCTGTTTTTT. This chain joins TRBV11-3 and TRBJ2-2, with D unresolved. V lost 1 base to trimming and J lost 1 base, with 7 bases between them. The CDR3 spans 15 residues. Germline V lookup: CDR1 SGHNT, CDR2 YENEEA.

In this sample, this clonotype turned up a few times. The chain has TRBV12-3 or TRBV12-4 and TRBJ1-2; the match to TRBD1 covers 10 bases. This CDR3 spans 15 amino acids. The junction had 6 bases not matched to a gene; V was cut back by 2 bases and J by 6 bases. In DNA form, the CDR3 reads TGTGCCAGCAGTTTAAGGGGACAGGGGTATAATGGCTACACCTTC. This sequence encodes CASSLRGQGYNGYTF.